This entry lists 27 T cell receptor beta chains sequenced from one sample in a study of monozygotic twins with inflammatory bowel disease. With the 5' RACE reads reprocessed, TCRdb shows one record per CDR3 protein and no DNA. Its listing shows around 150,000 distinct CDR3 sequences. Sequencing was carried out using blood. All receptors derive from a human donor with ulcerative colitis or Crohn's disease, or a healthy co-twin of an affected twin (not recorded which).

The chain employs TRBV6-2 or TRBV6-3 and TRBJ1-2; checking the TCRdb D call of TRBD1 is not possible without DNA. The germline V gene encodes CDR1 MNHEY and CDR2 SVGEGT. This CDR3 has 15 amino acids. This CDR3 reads CASSYLGRGDYGYTF.

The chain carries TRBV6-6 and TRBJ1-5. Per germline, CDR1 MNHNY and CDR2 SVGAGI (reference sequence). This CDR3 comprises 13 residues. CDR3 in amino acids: CASSSVGEAPQHF.

CDR3 sequence: CASSSGQHSNQPQHF. This sequence joins TRBV7-2 and TRBJ1-5; TCRdb's D call, TRBD1, is unchecked because there is no DNA. Per germline, CDR1 SGHTA and CDR2 FQGNSA. CDR3 length: 15 amino acids.

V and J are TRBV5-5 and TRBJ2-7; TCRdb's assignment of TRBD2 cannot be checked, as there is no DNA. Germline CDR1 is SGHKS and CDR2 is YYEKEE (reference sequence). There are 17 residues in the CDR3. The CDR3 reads CASSSGLAGGPEYEQYF.

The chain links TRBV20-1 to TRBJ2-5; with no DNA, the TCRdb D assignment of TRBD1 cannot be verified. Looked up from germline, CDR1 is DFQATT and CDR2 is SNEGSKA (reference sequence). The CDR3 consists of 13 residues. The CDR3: CSALLTGRETQYF.

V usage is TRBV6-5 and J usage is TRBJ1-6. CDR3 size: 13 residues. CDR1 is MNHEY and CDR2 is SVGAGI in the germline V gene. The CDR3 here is CASSPILNSPLHF.

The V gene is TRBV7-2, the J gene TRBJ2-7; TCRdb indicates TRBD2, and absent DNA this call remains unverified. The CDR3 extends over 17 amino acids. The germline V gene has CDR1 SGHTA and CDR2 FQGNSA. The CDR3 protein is CASSLGVLARSSYEQYF.

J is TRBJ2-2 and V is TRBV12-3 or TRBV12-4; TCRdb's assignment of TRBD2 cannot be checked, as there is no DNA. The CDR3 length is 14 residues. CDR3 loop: CASSLAEGAGELFF.

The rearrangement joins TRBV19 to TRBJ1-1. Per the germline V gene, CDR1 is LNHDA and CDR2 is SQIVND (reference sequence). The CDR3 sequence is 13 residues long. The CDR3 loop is CASTAVLWTEAFF.

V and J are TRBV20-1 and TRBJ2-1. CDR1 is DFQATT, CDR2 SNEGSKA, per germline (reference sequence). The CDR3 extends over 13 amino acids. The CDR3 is CSARLRSYNEQFF.

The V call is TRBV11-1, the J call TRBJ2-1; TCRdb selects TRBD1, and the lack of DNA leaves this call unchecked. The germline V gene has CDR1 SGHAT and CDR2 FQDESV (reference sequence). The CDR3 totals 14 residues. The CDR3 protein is CASSPWGAYNEQFF.

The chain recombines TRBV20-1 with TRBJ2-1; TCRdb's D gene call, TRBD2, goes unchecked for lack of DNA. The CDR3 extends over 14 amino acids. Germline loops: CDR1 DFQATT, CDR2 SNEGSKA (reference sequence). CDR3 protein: CSARVSGRLDEQFF.

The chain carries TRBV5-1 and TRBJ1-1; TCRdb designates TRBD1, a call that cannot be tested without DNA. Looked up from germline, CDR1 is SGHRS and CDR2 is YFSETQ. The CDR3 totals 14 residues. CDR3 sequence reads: CAGSLRGGGTEAFF.

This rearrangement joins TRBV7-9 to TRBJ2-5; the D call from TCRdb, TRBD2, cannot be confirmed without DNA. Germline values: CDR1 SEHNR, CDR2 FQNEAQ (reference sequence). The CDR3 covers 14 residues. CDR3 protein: CASSLLASGETQYF. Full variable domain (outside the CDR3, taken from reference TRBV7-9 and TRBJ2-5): DTGVSQNPRHKITKRGQNVTFRCDPISEHNRLYWYRQTLGQGPEFLTYFQNEAQLEKSRLLSDRFSAERPKGSFSTLEIQRTEQGDSAMYLCASSLLASGETQYFGPGTRLLVL.

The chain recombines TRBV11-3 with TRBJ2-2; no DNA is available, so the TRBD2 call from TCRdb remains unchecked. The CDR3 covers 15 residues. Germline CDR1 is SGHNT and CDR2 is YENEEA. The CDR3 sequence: CASSLSGRPTGELFF.

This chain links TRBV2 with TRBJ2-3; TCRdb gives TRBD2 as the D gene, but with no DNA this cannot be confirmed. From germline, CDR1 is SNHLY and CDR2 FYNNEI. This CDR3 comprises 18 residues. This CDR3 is CASSPFPGLAGGTDTQYF.

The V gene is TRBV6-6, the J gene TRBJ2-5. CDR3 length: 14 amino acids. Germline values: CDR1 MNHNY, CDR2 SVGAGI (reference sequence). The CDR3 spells CASSYVQVQETQYF.

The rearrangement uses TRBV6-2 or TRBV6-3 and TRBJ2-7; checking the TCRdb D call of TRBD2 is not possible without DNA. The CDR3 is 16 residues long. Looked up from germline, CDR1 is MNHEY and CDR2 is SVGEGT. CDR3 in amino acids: CASSYSAREGINEQYF.

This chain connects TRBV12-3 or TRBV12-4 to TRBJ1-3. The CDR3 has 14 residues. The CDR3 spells CASSSGFTGNTIYF.

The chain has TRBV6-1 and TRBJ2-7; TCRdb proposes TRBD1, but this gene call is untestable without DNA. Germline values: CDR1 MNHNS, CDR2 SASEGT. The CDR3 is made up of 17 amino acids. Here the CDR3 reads CASSEADSYSYSYEQYF.

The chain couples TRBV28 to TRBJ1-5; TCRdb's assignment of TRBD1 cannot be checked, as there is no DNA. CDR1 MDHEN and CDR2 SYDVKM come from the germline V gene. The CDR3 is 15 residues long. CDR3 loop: CASSSAGARNQPQHF.

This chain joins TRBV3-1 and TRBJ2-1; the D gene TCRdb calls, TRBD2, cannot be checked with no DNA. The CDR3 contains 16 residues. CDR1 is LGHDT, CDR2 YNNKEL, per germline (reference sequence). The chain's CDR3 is CASSHPTSGRGHEQFF.

The CDR3: CASAFTLRQGAGANVLTF. The V call is TRBV7-6, the J call TRBJ2-6; the D call of TRBD1 rests on TCRdb alone, since no DNA is present to check it. This CDR3 is built from 18 residues. CDR1 is SGHVS and CDR2 is FNYEAQ in the germline V gene.

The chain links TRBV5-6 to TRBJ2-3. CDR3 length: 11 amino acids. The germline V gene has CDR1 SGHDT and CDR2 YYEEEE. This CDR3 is CASSWRDTQYF.

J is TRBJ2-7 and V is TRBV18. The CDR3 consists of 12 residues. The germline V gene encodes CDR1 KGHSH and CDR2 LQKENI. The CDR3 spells CASSPNSYEQYF.

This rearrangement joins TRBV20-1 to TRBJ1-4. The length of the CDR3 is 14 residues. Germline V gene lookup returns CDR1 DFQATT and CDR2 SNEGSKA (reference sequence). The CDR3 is CSARDLGGDEKLFF.

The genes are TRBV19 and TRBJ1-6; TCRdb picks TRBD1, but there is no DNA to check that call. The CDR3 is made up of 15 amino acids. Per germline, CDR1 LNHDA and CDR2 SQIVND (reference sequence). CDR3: CASSMGDRNNSPLHF.